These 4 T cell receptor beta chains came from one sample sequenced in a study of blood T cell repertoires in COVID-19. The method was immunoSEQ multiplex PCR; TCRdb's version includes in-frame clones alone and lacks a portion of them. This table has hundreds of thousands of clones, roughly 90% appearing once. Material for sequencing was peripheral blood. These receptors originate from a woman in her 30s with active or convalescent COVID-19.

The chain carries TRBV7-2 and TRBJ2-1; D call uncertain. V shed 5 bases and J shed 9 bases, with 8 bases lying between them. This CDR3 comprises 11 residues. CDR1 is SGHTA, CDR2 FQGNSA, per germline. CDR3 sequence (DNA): TGTGCCAGCAGCCACGTGAGTGAGCAGTTCTTC. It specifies CASSHVSEQFF.

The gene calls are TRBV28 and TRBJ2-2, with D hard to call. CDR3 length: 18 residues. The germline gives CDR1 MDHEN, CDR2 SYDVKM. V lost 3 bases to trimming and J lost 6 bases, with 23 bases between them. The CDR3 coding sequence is TGTGCCAGCAGTTTTCGCCCGGTGCACCCCTTATTAGCCGGGGAGCTGTTTTTT. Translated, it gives CASSFRPVHPLLAGELFF.

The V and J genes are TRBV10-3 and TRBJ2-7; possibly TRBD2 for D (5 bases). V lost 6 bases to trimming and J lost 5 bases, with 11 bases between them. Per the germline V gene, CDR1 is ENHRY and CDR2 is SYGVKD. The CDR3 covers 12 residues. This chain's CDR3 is CAISSIGDEQYF. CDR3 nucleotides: TGTGCCATCAGCTCGATCGGGGACGAGCAGTACTTC.

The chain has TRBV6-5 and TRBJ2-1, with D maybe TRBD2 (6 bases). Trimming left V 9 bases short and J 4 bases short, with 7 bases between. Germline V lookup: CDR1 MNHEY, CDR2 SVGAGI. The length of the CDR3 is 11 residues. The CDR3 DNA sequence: TGTGCCAGTCGGGGGTACAATGAGCAGTTCTTC. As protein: CASRGYNEQFF.